Presented here are 22 T cell receptor beta chains from one specimen sequenced in a study of T-cell reconstitution after alpha-beta-depleted transplantation in children. Preparing the TCRbeta library involved the use of unique molecular identifiers. Via MiXCR, TCRdb re-called the PCR reads, giving one row per CDR3 protein. The sample has a few hundred thousand distinct CDR3 sequences; over 25% are singletons. Material: PBMCs, obtained before TCRalphabeta/CD19-depleted stem cell transplant. The receptors were sampled from a boy in the first two years of life with Wiskott-Aldrich syndrome, due to receive a stem cell transplant.

In DNA, the CDR3 is TGTGCCAGCAGCCCTGCCCTCAATCAGCCCCAGCATTTT. Amino acid sequence: CASSPALNQPQHF. V usage is TRBV27 and J usage is TRBJ1-5, with D unclear. The CDR3 runs 13 residues. Per the germline V gene, CDR1 is MNHEY and CDR2 is SMNVEV (reference sequence). Trimming shortened V by 6 bases and J by 3 bases, and 9 bases separated the two germline ends.

Details on this clonotype: Germline is not matched at one junction end, which may reflect a read error. The chain joins TRBV27 to TRBJ2-7, with 7 bases fitting TRBD2. The CDR3 contains 14 residues. Looked up from germline, CDR1 is MNHEY and CDR2 is SMNVEV (reference sequence). The CDR3 is CSSSPGGSPYEQYF. DNA of the CDR3: TGTTCCAGCAGTCCGGGGGGATCCCCCTACGAGCAGTACTTC.

The chain is built from TRBV4-2 and TRBJ2-5, with a tentative D call TRBD1 (5 bases). The germline V and J ends were trimmed by 2 bases and 3 bases, with 13 bases remaining between them. The CDR3 length is 15 residues. The germline V gene encodes CDR1 LGHNA and CDR2 YNFKEQ. Here the CDR3 DNA reads TGTGCCAGCAGCCAATCATTGACAGAGGAAGAGACCCAGTACTTC. Translating it yields CASSQSLTEEETQYF.

This chain joins TRBV20-1 and TRBJ2-1; 11 positions agree with TRBD2. CDR1 and CDR2 from the germline V gene are DFQATT and SNEGSKA (reference sequence). The CDR3 is 13 amino acids. V was pared by 5 bases and J by 10 bases, with 7 bases of the junction left unmatched. The DNA for the CDR3 is TGCAGTGCTCCGGGACTAGCGGTCCGAGAGCAGTTCTTC. This sequence encodes CSAPGLAVREQFF.

This clonotype was observed a few times. This chain links TRBV6-1 with TRBJ2-1; D is possibly TRBD2 (6 bases). This CDR3 region has 12 residues. V was cut by 3 bases and J by 8 bases, with 8 bases left in between. Germline CDR1 MNHNS, CDR2 SASEGT. The chain's CDR3 is CASSEGGYEQFF. Written as DNA, the CDR3 is TGTGCCAGCAGTGAGGGGGGTTATGAGCAGTTCTTC.

The chain links TRBV6-2 or TRBV6-3 to TRBJ2-7; a possible D gene is TRBD1 (6 bases). The CDR3 consists of 15 residues. V was trimmed by 8 bases and J by 7 bases, leaving 24 bases between them. Germline CDR1 reads MNHEY; CDR2 reads SVGEGT. The CDR3: CASAFGFGRGGEQYF. CDR3 DNA sequence: TGTGCCAGCGCCTTTGGTTTTGGGAGAGGGGGAGAGCAGTACTTC.

V usage is TRBV2 and J usage is TRBJ2-1; TRBD2 matches at 10 bases. The CDR3 extends over 11 amino acids. V lost 8 bases to trimming and J lost 15 bases; unmatched junction nucleotides: 7. Germline CDR1 SNHLY, CDR2 FYNNEI. The CDR3: CASDSGGRVFF. The CDR3 DNA reads TGTGCCAGCGATAGCGGGGGGAGGGTGTTCTTC. The full variable domain, with the rest looked up from reference TRBV2 and TRBJ2-1, is EPEVTQTPSHQVTQMGQEVILRCVPISNHLYFYWYRQILGQKVEFLVSFYNNEISEKSEIFDDQFSVERPDGSNFTLKIRSTKLEDSAMYFCASDSGGRVFFGPGTRLTVL.

This clonotype was observed a handful of times. This rearrangement joins TRBV24-1 to TRBJ2-6; 8 nucleotides align to TRBD1. This CDR3 has 17 amino acids. From germline, CDR1 is KGHDR and CDR2 SFDVKD. J gave up 4 bases and V 5 bases, and 9 bases lay outside the gene matches. CDR3: CATSGAYRGSGANVLTF. DNA for the CDR3: TGTGCCACCAGTGGGGCCTACAGGGGGTCAGGGGCCAACGTCCTGACTTTC.

This clonotype has more than one count but fewer than ten. This sequence joins TRBV5-1 and TRBJ1-2, with 8 bases fitting TRBD1. Per the germline V gene, CDR1 is SGHRS and CDR2 is YFSETQ. With 0 bases clipped from V and 4 bases from J, the junction kept 2 bases outside the gene matches. The CDR3 consists of 14 residues. The CDR3 protein is CASSLAGGAYGYTF. The CDR3 DNA reads as TGCGCCAGCAGCTTGGCAGGGGGCGCCTATGGCTACACCTTC.

This chain uses TRBV2 with TRBJ1-2, with 7 bases fitting TRBD1. Germline-derived CDR1 and CDR2 are SNHLY and FYNNEI. CDR3 length equals 13 residues. V gave up 7 bases and J gave up 2 bases; unmatched junction bases: 4. CDR3 region: CASMNRGNYGYTF. Here the CDR3 DNA reads TGTGCCAGCATGAACAGGGGAAACTATGGCTACACCTTC.

The V gene is TRBV29-1, the J gene TRBJ2-1; tentatively, D is TRBD2 (5 bases). The V gene lost 6 bases and the J gene lost 2 bases, with 14 bases spanning the gap. The CDR3 sequence is 14 residues long. Germline assignment: CDR1 SQVTM and CDR2 ANQGSEA. The CDR3 DNA reads TGCAGCGTGGACGAAGCGGAGCCCTACAATGAGCAGTTCTTC. Encoded protein: CSVDEAEPYNEQFF.

In this sample, this clonotype turned up a few times. V usage is TRBV6-1 and J usage is TRBJ1-1; the match to TRBD1 covers 8 bases. Trimming removed 7 bases from V and 0 bases from J; junction bases left unmatched: 4. The CDR3 contains 14 residues. Germline values: CDR1 MNHNS, CDR2 SASEGT. CDR3 protein: CASKTGAMNTEAFF. The CDR3 region has the DNA TGTGCCAGCAAGACAGGGGCTATGAACACTGAAGCTTTCTTT.

This chain joins TRBV20-1 and TRBJ2-5; possibly TRBD1 for D (5 bases). The V gene lost 1 base and the J gene lost 3 bases, with 12 bases spanning the gap. Per germline, CDR1 DFQATT and CDR2 SNEGSKA (reference sequence). This CDR3 contains 14 residues. This CDR3 reads CSARVIGVKETQYF. CDR3 DNA sequence: TGCAGTGCTAGAGTAATAGGGGTTAAAGAGACCCAGTACTTC.

This clonotype was observed a handful of times. The rearrangement uses TRBV29-1 and TRBJ2-3; 12 bases match TRBD2. Per the germline V gene, CDR1 is SQVTM and CDR2 is ANQGSEA. The V segment lost 7 bases and the J segment 1 base; nucleotides outside the gene matches: 6. This CDR3 spans 15 amino acids. The CDR3 sequence: CSAASGRVGTDTQYF. CDR3 nucleotide sequence: TGCAGCGCCGCTAGCGGGAGGGTAGGCACAGATACGCAGTATTTT.

This clonotype has only a few counts. V is TRBV10-3 and J is TRBJ2-7; weak D call: TRBD1 (6 bases). Germline CDR1 ENHRY, CDR2 SYGVKD. The CDR3 has 13 residues. V was trimmed by 4 bases and J by 7 bases, leaving 14 bases between them. This chain's CDR3 is CAISVKTGDEQYF. CDR3 nucleotide sequence: TGTGCCATCAGTGTTAAGACAGGAGATGAGCAGTACTTC.

The V call is TRBV5-8, the J call TRBJ1-2; the match to TRBD1 covers 8 bases. CDR1 is SGHTS, CDR2 YDEGEE, per germline. The trim removed 4 bases at V and 8 bases at J, leaving 10 bases unmatched. The CDR3 contains 14 residues. The DNA for the CDR3 is TGTGCCAGCAGCAACGGACAGGGAATGGGGGGCTACACCTTC. Residues: CASSNGQGMGGYTF.

The rearrangement links TRBV28 to TRBJ1-2; D unresolved. Trimming removed 5 bases at V and 1 base at J, with 14 bases between. The germline V gene encodes CDR1 MDHEN and CDR2 SYDVKM. CDR3 length: 15 residues. CDR3: CASSAIGPNNYGYTF. CDR3 coding DNA: TGTGCCAGCAGTGCCATTGGACCGAATAACTATGGCTACACCTTC.

In this sample, this clonotype turned up a few times. The rearrangement links TRBV10-1 to TRBJ2-6; 12 positions match TRBD2. This CDR3 comprises 19 residues. Germline CDR1 WNHNN, CDR2 SYGVQD (reference sequence). V shed 1 base, J shed 1 base, and the junction held 5 bases outside the gene matches. CDR3 DNA sequence: TGCGCCAGCAGTGAGTTTTGGACTAGCGGGGAGTCTGGGGCCAACGTCCTGACTTTC. This gives the protein CASSEFWTSGESGANVLTF.

The chain recombines TRBV6-2 or TRBV6-3 with TRBJ2-7, with D perhaps being TRBD1 or TRBD2 (5 bases each). V gave up 2 bases and J gave up 3 bases, with 14 bases separating them. The CDR3 contains 15 residues. Germline values: CDR1 MNHEY, CDR2 SVGEGT. The CDR3 DNA sequence: TGTGCCAGCAGTTACGGGGGTAGTCCCTTCTACGAGCAGTACTTC. It yields the protein CASSYGGSPFYEQYF.

This chain links TRBV4-1 with TRBJ1-5; D not resolved. This CDR3 contains 15 residues. CDR1 and CDR2 from the germline V gene are MGHRA and YSYEKL. V lost 0 bases and J lost 9, with 15 bases in between. CDR3 amino acids: CASSQDSEGLWPQHF. In DNA, the CDR3 is TGCGCCAGCAGCCAAGATTCGGAGGGTTTATGGCCCCAGCATTTT.

V is TRBV19 and J is TRBJ1-5; tentative D call: TRBD1 (6 bases). The CDR3 runs to 14 residues. In germline, CDR1 is LNHDA, CDR2 SQIVND (reference sequence). Trimming removed 6 bases at V and 1 base at J, with 10 bases between. CDR3 residues: CASRSGQSNQPQHF. CDR3 DNA sequence: TGTGCCAGTAGGTCCGGACAGAGCAATCAGCCCCAGCATTTT.

In its sample, this clonotype was seen a few times. The rearrangement uses TRBV24-1 and TRBJ2-5; possible D gene TRBD2, 5 bases. V was cut by 4 bases and J by 5 bases, with 10 bases left in between. The CDR3 totals 13 residues. Germline values: CDR1 KGHDR, CDR2 SFDVKD. CDR3 nucleotide sequence: TGTGCCACCAGTGACCCGGGGTGGGAGACCCAGTACTTC. It codes for CATSDPGWETQYF.